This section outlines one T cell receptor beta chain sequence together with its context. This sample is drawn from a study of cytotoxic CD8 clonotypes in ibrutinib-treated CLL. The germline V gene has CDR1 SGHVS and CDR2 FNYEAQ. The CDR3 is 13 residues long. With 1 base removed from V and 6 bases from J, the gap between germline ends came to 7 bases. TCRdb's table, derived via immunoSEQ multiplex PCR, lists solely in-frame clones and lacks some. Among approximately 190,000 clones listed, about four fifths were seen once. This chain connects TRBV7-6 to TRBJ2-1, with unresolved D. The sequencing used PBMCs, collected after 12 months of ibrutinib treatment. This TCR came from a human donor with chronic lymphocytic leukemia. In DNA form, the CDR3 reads TGTGCCAGCAGCTTAGGTTTTGTCAATGAGCAGTTCTTC. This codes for CASSLGFVNEQFF.